This T cell receptor (beta chain) was captured in a study of blood T cell repertoires in COVID-19. In the original analysis: Nucleated cell counts were estimated from reference gene primer amplification. Data came from immunoSEQ multiplex PCR; TCRdb stores just in-frame clones and leaves some out. V, J and clone size are taken as reported in that table, and D and trimming were inferred from the DNA itself. Here the sample spans approximately 120,000 clones, 75% to 85% being singletons. This CDR3 has 12 residues. The V end was cut by 10 bases, the J end by 10 bases, with 19 bases between. The V gene's germline CDR1 is SNHLY and CDR2 FYNNEI.

The source of this sequence is an elderly man with acute or convalescent COVID-19. The chain employs TRBV2 and TRBJ1-1; the D is unclear. Sequencing was carried out using peripheral blood. CDR3 nucleotides: TGTGCCATCGTTACAGTGCATTGGCCAGCTTTCTTT. Translation gives CAIVTVHWPAFF. Full variable domain (outside the CDR3, taken from reference TRBV2 and TRBJ1-1): EPEVTQTPSHQVTQMGQEVILRCVPISNHLYFYWYRQILGQKVEFLVSFYNNEISEKSEIFDDQFSVERPDGSNFTLKIRSTKLEDSAMYFCAIVTVHWPAFFGQGTRLTVV.